This T cell receptor beta chain emerged from a study of cytomegalovirus exposure and HLA in healthy donors. The study, taken as a whole, reports: Reports showed the classifier diagnosing cytomegalovirus status with high specificity and sensitivity. Whilst most TCR sequences proved rare, a subset of public TCRs occurred across many donors. Researchers counted approximately 160 TCR beta chains as cytomegalovirus-associated.

As regards this clone: The antigen remains unidentified.

The V gene's germline CDR1 is MGHRA and CDR2 YSYEKL. The CDR3 has 14 amino acids. The V and J ends lost 2 bases and 4 bases respectively, with 11 bases between them. The method was immunoSEQ multiplex PCR; TCRdb's version includes in-frame clones alone and lacks a portion of them. The sample has more than 45,000 clones, roughly 87% seen once. This TCR was sampled from a woman aged 18-35 years in good health and CMV-seronegative. The sample was PBMCs. The chain is built from TRBV4-1 and TRBJ2-5, with a possible D match to TRBD1 (6 bases). Here the CDR3 DNA reads TGCGCCAGCAGCCAATCACAGGGTTCAGAGACCCAGTACTTC. As protein: CASSQSQGSETQYF.